These 3 T cell receptor beta chains came from one sample sequenced in a study of shared clonotypes between healthy human individuals. Repertoires were generated with immunoSEQ multiplex PCR, while TCRdb's copy carries only in-frame clones and drops some. The repertoire holds under 1,100,000 clones, with 75% to 80% as singletons. Sequencing used memory CD4+ T cells from PBMCs. Noted subset: CD45RA-negative fraction. These TCRs come from a man younger than 30 in good health. Some clones in this sample may be carry-over from other donors' samples.

The chain is built from TRBV7-2 and TRBJ1-3; weak D call: TRBD1 (6 bases). In germline, CDR1 is SGHTA, CDR2 FQGNSA. The CDR3 runs 12 residues. V was clipped by 1 base and J by 9 bases, with 7 bases between them. The CDR3 region is CASSLEGGTIYF. The DNA for the CDR3 is TGTGCCAGCAGCTTAGAGGGGGGCACCATATATTTT.

This chain uses TRBV19 with TRBJ1-3; D uncertain. The length of the CDR3 is 14 residues. The germline V and J ends were trimmed by 3 bases and 0 bases, with 6 bases remaining between them. Per germline, CDR1 LNHDA and CDR2 SQIVND (reference sequence). The CDR3 region has the DNA TGTGCCAGTAGTATGGGCAGCTCTGGAAACACCATATATTTT. It encodes CASSMGSSGNTIYF.

The chain has TRBV21-1 and TRBJ2-7; TRBD1 reflects the table's D call only, with no check against the DNA. TRBV21-1 is flagged as a pseudogene. This CDR3 has 16 amino acids. The CDR3 loop is CASSKVGTGPTYEQYF. CDR3 DNA: TGTGCCAGCAGCAAAGTAGGGACAGGTCCCACCTACGAGCAGTACTTC.